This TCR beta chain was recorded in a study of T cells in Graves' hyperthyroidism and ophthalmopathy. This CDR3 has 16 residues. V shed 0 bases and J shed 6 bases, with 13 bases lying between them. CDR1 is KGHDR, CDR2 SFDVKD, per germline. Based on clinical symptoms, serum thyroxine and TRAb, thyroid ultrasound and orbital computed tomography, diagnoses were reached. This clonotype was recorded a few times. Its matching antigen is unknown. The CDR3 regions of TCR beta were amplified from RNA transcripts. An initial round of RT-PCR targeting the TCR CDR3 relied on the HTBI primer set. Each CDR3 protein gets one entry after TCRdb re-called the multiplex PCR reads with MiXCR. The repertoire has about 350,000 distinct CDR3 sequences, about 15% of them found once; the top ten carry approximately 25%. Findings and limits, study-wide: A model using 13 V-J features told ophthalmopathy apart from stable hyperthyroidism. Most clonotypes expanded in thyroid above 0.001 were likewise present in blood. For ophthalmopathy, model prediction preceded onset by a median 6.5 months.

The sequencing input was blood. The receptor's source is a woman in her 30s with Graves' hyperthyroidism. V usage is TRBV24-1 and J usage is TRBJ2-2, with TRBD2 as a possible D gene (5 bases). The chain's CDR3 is CATSDLDLRVAGELFF. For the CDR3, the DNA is TGTGCCACCAGTGATTTGGATCTGCGGGTAGCCGGGGAGCTGTTTTTT.